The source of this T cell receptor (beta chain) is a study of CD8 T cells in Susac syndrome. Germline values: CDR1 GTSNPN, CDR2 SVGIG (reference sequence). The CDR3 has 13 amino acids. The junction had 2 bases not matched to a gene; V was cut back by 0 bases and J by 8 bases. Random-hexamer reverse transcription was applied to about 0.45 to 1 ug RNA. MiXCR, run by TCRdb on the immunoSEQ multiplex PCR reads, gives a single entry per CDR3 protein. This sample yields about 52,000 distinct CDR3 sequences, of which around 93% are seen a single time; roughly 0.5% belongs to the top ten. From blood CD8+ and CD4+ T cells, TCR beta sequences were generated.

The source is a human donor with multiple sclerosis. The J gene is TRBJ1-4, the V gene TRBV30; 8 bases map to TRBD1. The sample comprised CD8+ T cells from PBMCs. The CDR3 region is CAWSVQGGEKLFF. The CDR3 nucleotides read TGTGCCTGGAGTGTACAGGGGGGCGAAAAACTGTTTTTT.